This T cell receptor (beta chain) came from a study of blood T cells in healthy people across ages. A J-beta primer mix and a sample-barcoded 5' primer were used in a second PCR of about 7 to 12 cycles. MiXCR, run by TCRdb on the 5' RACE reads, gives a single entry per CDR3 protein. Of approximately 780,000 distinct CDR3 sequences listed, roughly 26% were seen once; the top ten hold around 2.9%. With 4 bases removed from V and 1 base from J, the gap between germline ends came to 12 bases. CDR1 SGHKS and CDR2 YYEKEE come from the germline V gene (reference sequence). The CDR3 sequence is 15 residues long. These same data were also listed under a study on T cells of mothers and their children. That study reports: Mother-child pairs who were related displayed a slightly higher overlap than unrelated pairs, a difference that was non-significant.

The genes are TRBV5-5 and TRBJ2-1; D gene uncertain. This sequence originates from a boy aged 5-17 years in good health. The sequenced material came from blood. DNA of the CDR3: TGTGCCAGCAGCCCAAGTGGGGAATCCTACAATGAGCAGTTCTTC. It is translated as CASSPSGESYNEQFF.